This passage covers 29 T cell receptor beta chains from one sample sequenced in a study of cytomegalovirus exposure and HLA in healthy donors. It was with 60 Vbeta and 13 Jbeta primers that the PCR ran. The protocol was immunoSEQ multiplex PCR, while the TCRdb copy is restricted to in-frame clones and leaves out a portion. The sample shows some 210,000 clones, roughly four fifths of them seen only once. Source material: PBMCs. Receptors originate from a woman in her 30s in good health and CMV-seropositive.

The CDR3 loop is CASSEGTPPDTQYF. The CDR3 nucleotides read TGTGCCAGCAGTGAGGGAACCCCTCCAGATACGCAGTATTTT. The chain has TRBV7-2 and TRBJ2-3, with D perhaps matching TRBD2 (5 bases). V gave up 6 bases and J gave up 4 bases, with 14 bases separating them. The CDR3 runs 14 residues. Germline values: CDR1 SGHTA, CDR2 FQGNSA.

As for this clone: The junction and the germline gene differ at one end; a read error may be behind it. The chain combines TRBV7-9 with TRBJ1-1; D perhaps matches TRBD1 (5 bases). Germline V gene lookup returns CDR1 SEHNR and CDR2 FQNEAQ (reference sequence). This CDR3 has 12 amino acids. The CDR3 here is CSSSPTDTEAFF. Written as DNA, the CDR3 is TGTTCCAGCAGCCCGACAGACACTGAAGCTTTCTTT.

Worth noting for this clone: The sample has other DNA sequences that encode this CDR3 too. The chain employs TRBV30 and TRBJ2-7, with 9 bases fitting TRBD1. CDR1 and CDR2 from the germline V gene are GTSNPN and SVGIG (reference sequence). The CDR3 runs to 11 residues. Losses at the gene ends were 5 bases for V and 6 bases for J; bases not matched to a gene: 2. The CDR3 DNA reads TGTGCCTGGGACAGGGGGGGCGAGCAGTACTTC. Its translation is CAWDRGGEQYF.

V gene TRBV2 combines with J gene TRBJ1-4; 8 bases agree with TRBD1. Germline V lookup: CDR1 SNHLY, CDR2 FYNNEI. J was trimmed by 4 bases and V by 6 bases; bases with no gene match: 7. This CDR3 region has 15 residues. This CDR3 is CASRAQGALNEKLFF. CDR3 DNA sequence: TGTGCCAGCAGAGCCCAGGGGGCCCTTAATGAAAAACTGTTTTTT.

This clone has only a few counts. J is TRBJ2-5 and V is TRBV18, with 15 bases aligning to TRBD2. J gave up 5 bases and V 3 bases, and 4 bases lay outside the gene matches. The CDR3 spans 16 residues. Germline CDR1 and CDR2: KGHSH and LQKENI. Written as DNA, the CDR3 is TGTGCCAGCTCACCGGGACTAGCGGGAGGCAGGGAGACCCAGTACTTC. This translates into CASSPGLAGGRETQYF.

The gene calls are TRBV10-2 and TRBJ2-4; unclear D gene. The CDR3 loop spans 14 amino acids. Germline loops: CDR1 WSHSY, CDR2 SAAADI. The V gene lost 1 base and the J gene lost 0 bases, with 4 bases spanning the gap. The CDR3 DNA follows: TGCGCCAGCAGTGAGTTTAGAGCCAAAAACATTCAGTACTTC. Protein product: CASSEFRAKNIQYF.

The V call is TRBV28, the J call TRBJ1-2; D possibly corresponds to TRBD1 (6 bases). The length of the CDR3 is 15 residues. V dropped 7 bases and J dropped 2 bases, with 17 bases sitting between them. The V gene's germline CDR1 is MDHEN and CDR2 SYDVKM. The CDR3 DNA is TGTGCCAGCACCACATCCGGGACAAACAACTATGGCTACACCTTC. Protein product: CASTTSGTNNYGYTF.

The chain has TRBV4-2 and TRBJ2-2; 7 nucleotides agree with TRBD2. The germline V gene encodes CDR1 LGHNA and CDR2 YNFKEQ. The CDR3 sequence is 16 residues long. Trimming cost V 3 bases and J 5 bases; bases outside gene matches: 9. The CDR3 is CASSHELGGDTGELFF. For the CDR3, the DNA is TGTGCCAGCAGCCACGAATTGGGGGGGGATACCGGGGAGCTGTTTTTT.

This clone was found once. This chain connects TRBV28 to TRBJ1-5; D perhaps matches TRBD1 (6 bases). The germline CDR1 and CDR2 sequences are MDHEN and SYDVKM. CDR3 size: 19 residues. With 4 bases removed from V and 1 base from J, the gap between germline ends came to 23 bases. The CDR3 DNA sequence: TGTGCCAGCAGTTCCCTATCCCTTAAGACAGGTCGGAGCAATCAGCCCCAGCATTTT. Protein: CASSSLSLKTGRSNQPQHF. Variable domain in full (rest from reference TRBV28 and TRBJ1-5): DVKVTQSSRYLVKRTGEKVFLECVQDMDHENMFWYRQDPGLGLRLIYFSYDVKMKEKGDIPEGYSVSREKKERFSLILESASTNQTSMYLCASSSLSLKTGRSNQPQHFGDGTRLSIL.

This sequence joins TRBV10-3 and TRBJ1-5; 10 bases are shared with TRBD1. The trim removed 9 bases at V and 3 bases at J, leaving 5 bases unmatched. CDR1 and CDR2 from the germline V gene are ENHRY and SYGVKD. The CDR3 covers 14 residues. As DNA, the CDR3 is TGTGCCATACGACAGGGGGCGGACAATCAGCCCCAGCATTTT. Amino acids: CAIRQGADNQPQHF.

The CDR3 coding sequence is TGTGCCAGTAGTATCGGGAGGATGGGGACCCAGTACTTC. Translated: CASSIGRMGTQYF. The chain has TRBV19 and TRBJ2-5, with 7 nucleotides matching TRBD2. The CDR3 runs to 13 residues. CDR1 is LNHDA, CDR2 SQIVND, per germline (reference sequence). Trimming at V came to 3 bases and at J to 7 bases, leaving 5 bases not matched to a gene.

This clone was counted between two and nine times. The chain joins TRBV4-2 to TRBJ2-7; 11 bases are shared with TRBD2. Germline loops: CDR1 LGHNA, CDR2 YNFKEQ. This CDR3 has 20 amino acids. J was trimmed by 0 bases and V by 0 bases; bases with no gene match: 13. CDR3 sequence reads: CASSQDYARGLAVPSYEQYF. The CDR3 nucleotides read TGTGCCAGCAGCCAAGACTACGCCAGGGGACTAGCGGTGCCCTCCTACGAGCAGTACTTC.

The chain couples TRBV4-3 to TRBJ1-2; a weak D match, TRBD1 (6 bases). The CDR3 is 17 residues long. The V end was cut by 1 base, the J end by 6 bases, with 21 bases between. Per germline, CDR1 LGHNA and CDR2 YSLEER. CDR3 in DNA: TGCGCCAGCAGCCAAGGACGGACGGGACCAGGGGTCAATGGCTACACCTTC. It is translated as CASSQGRTGPGVNGYTF.

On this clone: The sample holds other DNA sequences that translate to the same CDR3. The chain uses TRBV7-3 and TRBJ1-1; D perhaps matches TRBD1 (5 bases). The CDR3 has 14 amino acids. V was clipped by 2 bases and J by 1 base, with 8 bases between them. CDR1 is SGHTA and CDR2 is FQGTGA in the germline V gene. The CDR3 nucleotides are TGTGCCAGCAGCTTAGGGGGGGAGAACACTGAAGCTTTCTTT. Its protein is CASSLGGENTEAFF. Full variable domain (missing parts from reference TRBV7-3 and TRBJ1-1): GAGVSQTPSNKVTEKGKYVELRCDPISGHTALYWYRQSLGQGPEFLIYFQGTGAADDSGLPNDRFFAVRPEGSVSTLKIQRTERGDSAVYLCASSLGGENTEAFFGQGTRLTVV.

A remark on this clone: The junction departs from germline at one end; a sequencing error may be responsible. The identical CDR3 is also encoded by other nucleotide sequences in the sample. The CDR3 loop reads CASSPGGDEQYF. CDR3 sequence (DNA): TGCGCCAGCTCACCCGGGGGGGACGAGCAGTACTTC. The chain joins TRBV18 to TRBJ2-7; TRBD2 aligns across 8 bases. CDR3 length: 12 residues. Germline CDR1 is KGHSH and CDR2 is LQKENI.

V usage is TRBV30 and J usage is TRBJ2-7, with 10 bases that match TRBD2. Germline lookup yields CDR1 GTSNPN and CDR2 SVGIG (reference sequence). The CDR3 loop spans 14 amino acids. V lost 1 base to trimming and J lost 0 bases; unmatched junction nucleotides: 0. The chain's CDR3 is CAWSASGSSYEQYF. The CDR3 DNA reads TGTGCCTGGAGTGCTAGCGGGAGCTCCTACGAGCAGTACTTC.

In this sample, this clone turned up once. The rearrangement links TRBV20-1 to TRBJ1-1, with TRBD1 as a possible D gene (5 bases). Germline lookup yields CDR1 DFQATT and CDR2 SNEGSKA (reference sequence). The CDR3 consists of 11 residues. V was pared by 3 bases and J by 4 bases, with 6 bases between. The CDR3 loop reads CSASRATEAFF. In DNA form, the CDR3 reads TGCAGTGCTAGCAGGGCCACTGAAGCTTTCTTT.

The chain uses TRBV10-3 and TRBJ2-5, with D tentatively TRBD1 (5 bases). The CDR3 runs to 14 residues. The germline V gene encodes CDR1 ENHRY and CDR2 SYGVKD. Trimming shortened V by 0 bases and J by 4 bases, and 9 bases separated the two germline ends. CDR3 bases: TGTGCCATCAGTGAGTCTTCAGGGCGAGAGACCCAGTACTTC. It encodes CAISESSGRETQYF.

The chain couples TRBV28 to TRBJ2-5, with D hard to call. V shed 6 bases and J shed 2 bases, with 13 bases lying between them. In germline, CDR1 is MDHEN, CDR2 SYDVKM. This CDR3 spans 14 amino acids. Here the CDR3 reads CASSETQLQETQYF. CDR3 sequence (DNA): TGTGCCAGCAGCGAGACTCAACTTCAAGAGACCCAGTACTTC.

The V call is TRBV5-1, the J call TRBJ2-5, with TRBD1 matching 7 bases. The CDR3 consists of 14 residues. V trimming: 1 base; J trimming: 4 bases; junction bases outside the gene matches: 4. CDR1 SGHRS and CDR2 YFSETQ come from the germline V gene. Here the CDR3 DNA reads TGCGCCAGCAGCTTGTTGGCAGGGGGAGAGACCCAGTACTTC. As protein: CASSLLAGGETQYF.

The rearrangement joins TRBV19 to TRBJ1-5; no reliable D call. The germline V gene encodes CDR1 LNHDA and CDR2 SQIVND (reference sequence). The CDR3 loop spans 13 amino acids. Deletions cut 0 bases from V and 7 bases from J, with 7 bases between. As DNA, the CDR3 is TGTGCCAGTAGTATAGATCTCGGGCAGCCCCAGCATTTT. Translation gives CASSIDLGQPQHF. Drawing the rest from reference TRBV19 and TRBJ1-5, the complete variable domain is DGGITQSPKYLFRKEGQNVTLSCEQNLNHDAMYWYRQDPGQGLRLIYYSQIVNDFQKGDIAEGYSVSREKKESFPLTVTSAQKNPTAFYLCASSIDLGQPQHFGDGTRLSIL.

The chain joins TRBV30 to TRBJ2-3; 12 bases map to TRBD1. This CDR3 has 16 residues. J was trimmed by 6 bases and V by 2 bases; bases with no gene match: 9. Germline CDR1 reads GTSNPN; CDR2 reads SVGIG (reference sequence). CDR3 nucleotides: TGTGCCTGGAGTAACCGGGGACAGGGGGCAGGGGATACGCAGTATTTT. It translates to CAWSNRGQGAGDTQYF.

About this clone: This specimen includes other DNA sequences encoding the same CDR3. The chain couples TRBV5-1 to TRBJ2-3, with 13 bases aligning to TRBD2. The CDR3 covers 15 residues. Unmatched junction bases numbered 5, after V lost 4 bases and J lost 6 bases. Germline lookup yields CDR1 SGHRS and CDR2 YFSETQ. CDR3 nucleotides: TGCGCCAGCAGCCTAGGACTAGCGGGAGAGGATACGCAGTATTTT. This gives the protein CASSLGLAGEDTQYF.

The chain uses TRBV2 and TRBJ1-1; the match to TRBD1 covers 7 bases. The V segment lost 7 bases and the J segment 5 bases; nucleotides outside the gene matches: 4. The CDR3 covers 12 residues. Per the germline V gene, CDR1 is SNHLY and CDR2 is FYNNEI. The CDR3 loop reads CASIRGTTEAFF. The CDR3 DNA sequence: TGTGCCAGCATCAGGGGGACTACTGAAGCTTTCTTT.

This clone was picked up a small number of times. CDR3 protein: CATSRGTGTGELFF. In DNA form, the CDR3 reads TGTGCCACCAGCAGAGGCACGGGAACCGGGGAGCTGTTTTTT. This chain uses TRBV15 with TRBJ2-2; tentative D call: TRBD2 (5 bases). The CDR3 runs to 14 residues. Deletions cut 1 base from V and 5 bases from J, with 8 bases between. From germline, CDR1 is LNHNV and CDR2 YYDKDF (reference sequence).

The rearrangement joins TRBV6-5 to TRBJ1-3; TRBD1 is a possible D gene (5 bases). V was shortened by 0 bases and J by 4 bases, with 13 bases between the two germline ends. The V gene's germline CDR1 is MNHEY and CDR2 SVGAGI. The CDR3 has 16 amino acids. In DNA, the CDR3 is TGTGCCAGCAGTTACTCGATGCGGGGCCGAGGAAACACCATATATTTT. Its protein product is CASSYSMRGRGNTIYF.

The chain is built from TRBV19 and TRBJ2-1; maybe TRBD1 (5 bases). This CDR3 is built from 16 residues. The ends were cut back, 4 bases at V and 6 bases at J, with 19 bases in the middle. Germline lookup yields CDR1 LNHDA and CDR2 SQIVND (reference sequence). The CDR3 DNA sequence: TGTGCCAGTAGTAAGACAGCCAGCTTTTACGGCAATGAGCAGTTCTTC. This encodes CASSKTASFYGNEQFF.

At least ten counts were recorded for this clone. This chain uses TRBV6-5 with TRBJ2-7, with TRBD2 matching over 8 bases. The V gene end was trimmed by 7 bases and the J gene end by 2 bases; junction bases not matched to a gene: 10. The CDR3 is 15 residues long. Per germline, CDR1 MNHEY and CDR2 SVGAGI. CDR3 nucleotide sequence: TGTGCCAGCACCCACGGAACGGGGGGGCCCTACGAGCAGTACTTC. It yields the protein CASTHGTGGPYEQYF.

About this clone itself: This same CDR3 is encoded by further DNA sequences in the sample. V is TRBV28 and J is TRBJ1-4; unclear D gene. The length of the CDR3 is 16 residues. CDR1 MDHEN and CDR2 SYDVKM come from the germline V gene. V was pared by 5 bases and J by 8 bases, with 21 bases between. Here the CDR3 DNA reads TGTGCCAGCAGTCTCGCCGGACGCTGGAGGAAAGAAAAACTGTTTTTT. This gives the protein CASSLAGRWRKEKLFF.